One and the same sample provided the 10 T cell receptor beta chains below, sequenced in a study of control samples from healthy donors and cancer patients. Profiled with immunoSEQ multiplex PCR; TCRdb holds only in-frame clones, not every one. This table has around 120,000 clones, approximately 90% appearing once. Input material: blood. These TCRs come from a woman under 30 in good health.

This chain links TRBV7-9 with TRBJ2-7, with 10 bases identical to TRBD1. The germline V gene has CDR1 SEHNR and CDR2 FQNEAQ (reference sequence). The CDR3 contains 15 residues. The J segment lost 4 bases and the V segment lost 4 bases, leaving 7 bases of the junction unmatched. In DNA form, the CDR3 reads TGTGCCAGCAGCTCCCCGGGACAGGGGTCGTACGAGCAGTACTTC. This sequence encodes CASSSPGQGSYEQYF. The complete variable domain, with remaining parts taken from reference TRBV7-9 and TRBJ2-7, reads DTGVSQNPRHKITKRGQNVTFRCDPISEHNRLYWYRQTLGQGPEFLTYFQNEAQLEKSRLLSDRFSAERPKGSFSTLEIQRTEQGDSAMYLCASSSPGQGSYEQYFGPGTRLTVT.

This clone turned up a few times. The genes are TRBV6-2 or TRBV6-3 and TRBJ1-2; D possibly corresponds to TRBD1 (6 bases). Germline-derived CDR1 and CDR2 are MNHEY and SVGEGT. The CDR3 totals 14 residues. Between the trimmed V and J ends, which lost 6 bases and 3 bases, there was a span of 14 bases. This CDR3 is CASSGQNIYYGYTF. CDR3 bases: TGTGCCAGCAGCGGACAGAACATATACTATGGCTACACCTTC.

This chain joins TRBV7-2 and TRBJ2-3; TRBD2 matches at 8 bases. The CDR3 is made up of 17 amino acids. Trimming removed 5 bases from V and 2 bases from J; junction bases left unmatched: 12. Per the germline V gene, CDR1 is SGHTA and CDR2 is FQGNSA. The CDR3 loop reads CASSKRPSGSFTDTQYF. The DNA of the CDR3 is TGTGCCAGCAGCAAAAGGCCTAGCGGGTCTTTCACAGATACGCAGTATTTT.

V is TRBV28 and J is TRBJ2-3; 10 bases are a match to TRBD1. V lost 7 bases, J lost 11 bases, and 12 bases stayed unmatched. CDR1 and CDR2 from the germline V gene are MDHEN and SYDVKM. The CDR3 length is 14 residues. This chain's CDR3 is CASMGVTGGVGQYF. The CDR3 nucleotides are TGTGCCAGCATGGGGGTGACAGGGGGCGTAGGGCAGTATTTT.

This chain uses TRBV9 with TRBJ2-1; D is unclear. This CDR3 has 14 residues. V was shortened by 3 bases and J by 8 bases, with 15 bases between the two germline ends. Germline CDR1 reads SGDLS; CDR2 reads YYNGEE. CDR3 sequence (DNA): TGTGCCAGCAGCGAGGGTAGCTATTACGATGAGCAGTTCTTC. Translating it yields CASSEGSYYDEQFF.

This clone was picked up one time. The chain is built from TRBV6-6 and TRBJ1-5; D is undetermined. The CDR3 loop spans 16 amino acids. The germline V and J ends were trimmed by 0 bases and 2 bases, with 11 bases remaining between them. The germline gives CDR1 MNHNY, CDR2 SVGAGI (reference sequence). In DNA form, the CDR3 reads TGTGCCAGCAGTTACTCGTCGAAAGTGGGCAATCAGCCCCAGCATTTT. This gives the protein CASSYSSKVGNQPQHF.

The chain has TRBV12-3 or TRBV12-4 and TRBJ2-3; D is perhaps TRBD1 or TRBD2 (5 bases each). V was cut by 5 bases and J by 0 bases, with 6 bases left in between. The CDR3 has 13 residues. In DNA, the CDR3 is TGTGCCAGCAGTGGGGACAGCACAGATACGCAGTATTTT. Amino acids: CASSGDSTDTQYF.

The chain is built from TRBV28 and TRBJ2-7; perhaps TRBD2 as D (6 bases). Germline V CDR1 and CDR2: MDHEN, SYDVKM. Trimming shortened V by 2 bases and J by 3 bases, and 14 bases separated the two germline ends. The CDR3 sequence is 15 residues long. The DNA for the CDR3 is TGTGCCAGCAGTTTACCCGGAGCGGGCGGCTACGAGCAGTACTTC. This sequence encodes CASSLPGAGGYEQYF.

The CDR3 DNA reads TGTGCCAGCAGTAGTTTATTTTCTTCCAGCGACGGTAGTGTTCCCCAGCATTTT. It translates to CASSSLFSSSDGSVPQHF. V gene TRBV28 combines with J gene TRBJ1-5; D gene uncertain. The V and J ends lost 5 bases and 10 bases respectively, with 30 bases between them. The V gene's germline CDR1 is MDHEN and CDR2 SYDVKM. There are 18 residues in the CDR3.

The chain couples TRBV5-4 to TRBJ1-2; D is unresolved. V shed 4 bases and J shed 0 bases, with 13 bases lying between them. This CDR3 contains 15 residues. The germline gives CDR1 SGHNT, CDR2 YYREEE (reference sequence). CDR3 loop: CASSRVRDANYGYTF. Written as DNA, the CDR3 is TGTGCCAGCAGCAGGGTTAGGGATGCTAACTATGGCTACACCTTC.